These 8 T cell receptor beta chains were all obtained from the same sample, sequenced in a study of control samples from healthy donors and cancer patients. Sequencing used immunoSEQ multiplex PCR; TCRdb keeps in-frame clones, though not all of them. The sample holds tens of thousands of clones, approximately 90% seen once. Specimen: blood. The receptors derive from a woman aged 70-85 years in good health.

V is TRBV20-1 and J is TRBJ1-4; 9 nucleotides align to TRBD1. Germline V lookup: CDR1 DFQATT, CDR2 SNEGSKA (reference sequence). The CDR3 is 14 amino acids. The V gene end was trimmed by 7 bases and the J gene end by 12 bases; junction bases not matched to a gene: 15. The CDR3 region has the DNA TGCAGTGTTAGTGGACAGGGGCTCTCTGGAGAACTGTTTTTT. It encodes CSVSGQGLSGELFF.

This chain uses TRBV9 with TRBJ2-7; weak D call: TRBD1 (6 bases). Germline assignment: CDR1 SGDLS and CDR2 YYNGEE. The ends were cut back, 3 bases at V and 8 bases at J, with 15 bases in the middle. CDR3 length: 13 amino acids. CDR3: CASSANAGDKQYF. In DNA, the CDR3 is TGTGCCAGCAGCGCTAACGCAGGGGACAAGCAGTACTTC.

The rearrangement joins TRBV7-9 to TRBJ1-2; D possibly corresponds to TRBD1 (5 bases). Deletions cut 7 bases from V and 4 bases from J, with 16 bases between. Germline loops: CDR1 SEHNR, CDR2 FQNEAQ (reference sequence). The CDR3 is 14 amino acids. The CDR3 loop reads CASTPSQGFYGYTF. In DNA, the CDR3 is TGTGCCAGCACCCCATCCCAGGGTTTCTATGGCTACACCTTC.

The chain is built from TRBV6-2 or TRBV6-3 and TRBJ1-1; 12 bases align to TRBD1. There are 16 residues in the CDR3. Trimming cost V 5 bases and J 5 bases; bases outside gene matches: 9. Germline V gene lookup returns CDR1 MNHEY and CDR2 SVGEGT. CDR3 DNA: TGTGCCAGCAGTACCGGGACAGGGGGCGTTGGTACTGAAGCTTTCTTT. Translation gives CASSTGTGGVGTEAFF.

The CDR3 DNA sequence: TGCGCCAGCAGTGAAGCGGGGCGCACAGATACGCAGTATTTT. Amino acid sequence: CASSEAGRTDTQYF. This sequence joins TRBV10-2 and TRBJ2-3; 7 bases are shared with TRBD2. V lost 3 bases, J lost 1 base, and 1 base stayed unmatched. CDR3 length equals 14 residues. CDR1 and CDR2 from the germline V gene are WSHSY and SAAADI.

The gene calls are TRBV3-1 (or the pseudogene TRBV3-2) and TRBJ1-1; no definite D call. Germline loops: CDR1 LGHDT, CDR2 YNNKEL (reference sequence). V dropped 1 base and J dropped 5 bases, with 11 bases sitting between them. The CDR3 spans 14 residues. The CDR3 loop reads CASSQVQTGTEAFF. As DNA, the CDR3 is TGTGCCAGCAGCCAAGTCCAAACGGGGACTGAAGCTTTCTTT.

The chain combines TRBV30 with TRBJ1-6, with 10 nucleotides matching TRBD1. The CDR3 spans 16 residues. The V and J ends lost 4 bases and 7 bases, in that order; junction bases with no gene match: 10. Germline CDR1 and CDR2: GTSNPN and SVGIG (reference sequence). CDR3 sequence: CAWNIDRGQENSPLHF. DNA of the CDR3: TGTGCCTGGAACATTGACAGGGGGCAGGAGAATTCACCCCTCCACTTT.

This chain connects TRBV5-4 to TRBJ1-4, with TRBD1 matching over 8 bases. The CDR3 has 15 amino acids. Germline lookup yields CDR1 SGHNT and CDR2 YYREEE (reference sequence). Unmatched junction bases numbered 6, after V lost 0 bases and J lost 8 bases. The CDR3 nucleotides read TGTGCCAGCAGCTTGGGACAGGGGCGGTACGAAAAACTGTTTTTT. Residues: CASSLGQGRYEKLFF.